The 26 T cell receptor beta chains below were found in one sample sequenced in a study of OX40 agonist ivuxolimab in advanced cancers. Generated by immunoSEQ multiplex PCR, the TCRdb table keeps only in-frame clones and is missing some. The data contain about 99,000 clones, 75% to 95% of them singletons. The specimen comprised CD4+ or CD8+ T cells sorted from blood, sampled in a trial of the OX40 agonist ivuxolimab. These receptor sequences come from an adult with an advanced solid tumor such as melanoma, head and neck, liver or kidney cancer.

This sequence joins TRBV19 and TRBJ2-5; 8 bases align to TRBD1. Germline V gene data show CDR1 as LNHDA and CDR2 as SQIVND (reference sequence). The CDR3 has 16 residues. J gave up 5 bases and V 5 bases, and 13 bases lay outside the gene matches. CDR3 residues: CASSSLTGAFRETQYF. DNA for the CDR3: TGTGCCAGTAGTTCCCTGACAGGGGCCTTTCGTGAGACCCAGTACTTC.

CDR3: CASSSGTFRGGYTF. The CDR3 DNA reads as TGTGCCAGCAGCTCCGGAACCTTTAGAGGTGGCTACACCTTC. The chain combines TRBV7-2 with TRBJ1-2, with D unresolved. Germline CDR1 SGHTA, CDR2 FQGNSA. V lost 4 bases and J lost 7, with 16 bases in between. The CDR3 covers 14 residues.

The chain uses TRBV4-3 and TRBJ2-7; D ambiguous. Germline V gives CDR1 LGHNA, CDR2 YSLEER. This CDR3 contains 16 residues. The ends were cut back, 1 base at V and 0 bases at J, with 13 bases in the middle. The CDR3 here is CASSQGRVLNSYEQYF. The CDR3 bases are TGCGCCAGCAGCCAAGGTAGGGTCCTGAACTCCTACGAGCAGTACTTC.

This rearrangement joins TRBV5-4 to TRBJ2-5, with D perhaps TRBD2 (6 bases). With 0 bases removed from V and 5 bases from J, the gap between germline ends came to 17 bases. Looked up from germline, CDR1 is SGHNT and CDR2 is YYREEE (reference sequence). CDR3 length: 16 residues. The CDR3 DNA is TGTGCCAGCAGCTTGGATATTGGGCCGGCGGGGGAGACCCAGTACTTC. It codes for CASSLDIGPAGETQYF.

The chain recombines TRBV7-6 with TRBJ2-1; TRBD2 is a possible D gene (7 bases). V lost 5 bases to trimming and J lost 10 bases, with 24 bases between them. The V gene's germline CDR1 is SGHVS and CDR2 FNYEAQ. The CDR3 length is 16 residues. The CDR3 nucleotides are TGTGCCAGCAGCAATGAAAGAGGGGGGGCCAAGGGAGAGCAGTTCTTC. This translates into CASSNERGGAKGEQFF.

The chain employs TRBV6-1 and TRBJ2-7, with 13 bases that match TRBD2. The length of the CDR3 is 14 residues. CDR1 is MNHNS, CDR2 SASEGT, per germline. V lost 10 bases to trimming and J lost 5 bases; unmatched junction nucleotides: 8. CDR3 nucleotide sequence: TGTGCCATCAGGGGGACTAGCGGGAATAACGAGCAGTACTTC. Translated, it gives CAIRGTSGNNEQYF.

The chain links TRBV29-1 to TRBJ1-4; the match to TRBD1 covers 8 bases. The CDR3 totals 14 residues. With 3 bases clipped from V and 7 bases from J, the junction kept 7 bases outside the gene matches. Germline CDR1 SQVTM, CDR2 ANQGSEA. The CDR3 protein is CSVEQGAGGEKLFF. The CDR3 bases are TGCAGCGTTGAGCAGGGGGCGGGTGGTGAAAAACTGTTTTTT. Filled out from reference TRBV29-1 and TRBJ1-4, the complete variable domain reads SAVISQKPSRDICQRGTSLTIQCQVDSQVTMMFWYRQQPGQSLTLIATANQGSEATYESGFVIDKFPISRPNLTFSTLTVSNMSPEDSSIYLCSVEQGAGGEKLFFGSGTQLSVL.

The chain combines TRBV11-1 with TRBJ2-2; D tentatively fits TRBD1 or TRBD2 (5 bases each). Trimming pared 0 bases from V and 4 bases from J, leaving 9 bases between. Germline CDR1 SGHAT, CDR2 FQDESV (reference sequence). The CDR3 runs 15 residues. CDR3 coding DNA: TGTGCCAGCAGCTTAGCGGGGGTGAGCACCGGGGAGCTGTTTTTT. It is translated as CASSLAGVSTGELFF.

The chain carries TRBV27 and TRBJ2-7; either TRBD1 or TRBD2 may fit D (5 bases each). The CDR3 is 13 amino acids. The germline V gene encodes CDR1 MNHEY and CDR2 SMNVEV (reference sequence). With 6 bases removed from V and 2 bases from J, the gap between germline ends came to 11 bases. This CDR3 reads CASRRGNTYEQYF. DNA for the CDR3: TGTGCCAGCAGGAGGGGAAACACCTACGAGCAGTACTTC.

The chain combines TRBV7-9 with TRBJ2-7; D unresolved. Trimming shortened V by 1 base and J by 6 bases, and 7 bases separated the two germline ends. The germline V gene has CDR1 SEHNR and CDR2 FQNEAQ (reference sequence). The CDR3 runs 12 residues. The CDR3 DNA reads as TGTGCCAGCAGCTTAGATCTTTTCGAGCAGTACTTC. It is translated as CASSLDLFEQYF.

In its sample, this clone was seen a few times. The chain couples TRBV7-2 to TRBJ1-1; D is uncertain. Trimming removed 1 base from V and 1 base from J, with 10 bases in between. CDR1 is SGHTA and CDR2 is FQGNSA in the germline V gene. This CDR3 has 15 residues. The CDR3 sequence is CASSLGGQRNTEAFF. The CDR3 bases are TGTGCCAGCAGCTTAGGCGGTCAGAGGAACACTGAAGCTTTCTTT.

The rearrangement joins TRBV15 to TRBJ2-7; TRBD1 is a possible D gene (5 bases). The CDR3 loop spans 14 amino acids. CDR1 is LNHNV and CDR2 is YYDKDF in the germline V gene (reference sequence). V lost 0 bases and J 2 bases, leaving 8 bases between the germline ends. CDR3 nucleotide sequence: TGTGCCACCAGCAGAGATCCAGGGCCCTACGAGCAGTACTTC. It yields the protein CATSRDPGPYEQYF.

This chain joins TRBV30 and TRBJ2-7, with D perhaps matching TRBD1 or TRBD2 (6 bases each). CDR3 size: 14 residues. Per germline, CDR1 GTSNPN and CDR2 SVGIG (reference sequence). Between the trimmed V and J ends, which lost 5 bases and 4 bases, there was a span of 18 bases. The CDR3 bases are TGTGCCTGGCAACCTCCCAAGGGGGGTTACGAGCAGTACTTC. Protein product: CAWQPPKGGYEQYF. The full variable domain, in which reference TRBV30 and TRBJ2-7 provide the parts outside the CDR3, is SQTIHQWPATLVQPVGSPLSLECTVEGTSNPNLYWYRQAAGRGLQLLFYSVGIGQISSEVPQNLSASRPQDRQFILSSKKLLLSDSGFYLCAWQPPKGGYEQYFGPGTRLTVT.

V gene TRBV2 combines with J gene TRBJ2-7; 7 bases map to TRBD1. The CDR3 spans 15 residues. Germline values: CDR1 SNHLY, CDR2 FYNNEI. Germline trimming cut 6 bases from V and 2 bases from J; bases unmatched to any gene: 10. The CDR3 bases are TGTGCCAGCAGCAGGGACAGCTACTTTACCTACGAGCAGTACTTC. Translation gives CASSRDSYFTYEQYF.

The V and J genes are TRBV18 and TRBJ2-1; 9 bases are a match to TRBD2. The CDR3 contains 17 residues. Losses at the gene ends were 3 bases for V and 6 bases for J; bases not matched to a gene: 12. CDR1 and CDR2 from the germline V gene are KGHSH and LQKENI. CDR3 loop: CASSPLNSGRKSNEQFF. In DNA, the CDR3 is TGTGCCAGCTCACCCCTGAACAGCGGGAGGAAAAGCAATGAGCAGTTCTTC.

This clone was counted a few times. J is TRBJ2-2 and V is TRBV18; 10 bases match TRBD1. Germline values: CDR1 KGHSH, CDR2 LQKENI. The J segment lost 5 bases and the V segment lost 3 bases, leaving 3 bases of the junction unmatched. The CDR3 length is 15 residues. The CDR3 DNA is TGTGCCAGCTCACCGGGACAGGGGAGGACCGGGGAGCTGTTTTTT. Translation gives CASSPGQGRTGELFF. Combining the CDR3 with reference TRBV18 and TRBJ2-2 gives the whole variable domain NAGVMQNPRHLVRRRGQEARLRCSPMKGHSHVYWYRQLPEEGLKFMVYLQKENIIDESGMPKERFSAEFPKEGPSILRIQQVVRGDSAAYFCASSPGQGRTGELFFGEGSRLTVL.

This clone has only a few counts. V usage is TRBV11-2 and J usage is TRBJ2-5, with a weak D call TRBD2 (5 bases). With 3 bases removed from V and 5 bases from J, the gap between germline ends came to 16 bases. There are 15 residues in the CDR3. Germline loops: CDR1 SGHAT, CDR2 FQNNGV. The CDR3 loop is CASSFSRTSGETQYF. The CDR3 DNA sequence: TGTGCCAGCAGCTTTTCCCGGACGTCGGGGGAGACCCAGTACTTC.

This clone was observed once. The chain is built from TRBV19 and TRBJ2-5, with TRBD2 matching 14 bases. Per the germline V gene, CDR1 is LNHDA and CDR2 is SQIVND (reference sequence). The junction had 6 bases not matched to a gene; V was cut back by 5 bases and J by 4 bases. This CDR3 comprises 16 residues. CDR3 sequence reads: CASSLGLAGGRETQYF. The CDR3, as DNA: TGTGCCAGTAGTCTTGGACTAGCGGGAGGTAGAGAGACCCAGTACTTC.

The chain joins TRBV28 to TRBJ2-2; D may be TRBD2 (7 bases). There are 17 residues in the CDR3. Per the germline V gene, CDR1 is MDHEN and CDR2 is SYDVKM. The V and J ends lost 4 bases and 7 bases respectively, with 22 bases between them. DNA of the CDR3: TGTGCCAGCAGTTCCCAAGGATCCCCTAGGGGGGGCGGGGAGCTGTTTTTT. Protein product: CASSSQGSPRGGGELFF.

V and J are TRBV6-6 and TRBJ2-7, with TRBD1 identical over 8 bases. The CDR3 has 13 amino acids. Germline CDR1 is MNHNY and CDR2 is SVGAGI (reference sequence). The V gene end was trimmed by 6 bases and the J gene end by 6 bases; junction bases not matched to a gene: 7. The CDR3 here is CASRLTGAGEQYF. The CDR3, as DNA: TGTGCCAGCAGGTTGACAGGGGCGGGCGAGCAGTACTTC.

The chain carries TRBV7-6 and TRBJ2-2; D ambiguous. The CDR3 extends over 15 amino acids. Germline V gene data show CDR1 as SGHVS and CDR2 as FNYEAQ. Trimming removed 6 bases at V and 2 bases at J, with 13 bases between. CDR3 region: CASRIGFENTGELFF. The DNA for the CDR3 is TGTGCCAGCAGGATAGGTTTTGAAAACACCGGGGAGCTGTTTTTT.

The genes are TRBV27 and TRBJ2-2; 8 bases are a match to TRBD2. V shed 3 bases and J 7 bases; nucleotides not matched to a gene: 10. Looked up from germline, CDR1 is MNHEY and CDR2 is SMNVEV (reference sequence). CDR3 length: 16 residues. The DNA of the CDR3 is TGTGCCAGCAGTTTGGGGGGTAGCGGGATTGGCGGGGAGCTGTTTTTT. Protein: CASSLGGSGIGGELFF.

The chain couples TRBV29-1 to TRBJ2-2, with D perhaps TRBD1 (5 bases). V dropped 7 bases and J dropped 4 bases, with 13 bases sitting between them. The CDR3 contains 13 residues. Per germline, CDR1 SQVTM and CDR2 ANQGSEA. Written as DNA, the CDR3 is TGCAGCGCAATGTCGACAGCCACCGGGGAGCTGTTTTTT. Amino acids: CSAMSTATGELFF.

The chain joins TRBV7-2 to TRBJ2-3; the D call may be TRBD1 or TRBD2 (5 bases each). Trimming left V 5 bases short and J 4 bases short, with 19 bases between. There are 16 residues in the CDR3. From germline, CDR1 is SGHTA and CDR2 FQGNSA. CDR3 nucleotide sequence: TGTGCCAGCAGCGCACACTCGCAGAGAGGGGCAGATACGCAGTATTTT. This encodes CASSAHSQRGADTQYF.

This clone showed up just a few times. The CDR3 bases are TGCGCCAGCAGCTTTACTTCTCAAGGACGGGAGACCCAGTACTTC. This codes for CASSFTSQGRETQYF. The V gene is TRBV5-1, the J gene TRBJ2-5, with D hard to call. The V and J ends lost 2 bases and 5 bases respectively, with 16 bases between them. This CDR3 has 15 residues. Germline CDR1 reads SGHRS; CDR2 reads YFSETQ.

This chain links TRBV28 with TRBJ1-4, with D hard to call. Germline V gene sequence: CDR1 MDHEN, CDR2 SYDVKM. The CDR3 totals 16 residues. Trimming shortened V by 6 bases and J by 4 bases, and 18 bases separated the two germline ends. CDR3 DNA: TGTGCCAGCAGCCTGCACGGGGTCGGGGATAATGAAAAACTGTTTTTT. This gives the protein CASSLHGVGDNEKLFF.